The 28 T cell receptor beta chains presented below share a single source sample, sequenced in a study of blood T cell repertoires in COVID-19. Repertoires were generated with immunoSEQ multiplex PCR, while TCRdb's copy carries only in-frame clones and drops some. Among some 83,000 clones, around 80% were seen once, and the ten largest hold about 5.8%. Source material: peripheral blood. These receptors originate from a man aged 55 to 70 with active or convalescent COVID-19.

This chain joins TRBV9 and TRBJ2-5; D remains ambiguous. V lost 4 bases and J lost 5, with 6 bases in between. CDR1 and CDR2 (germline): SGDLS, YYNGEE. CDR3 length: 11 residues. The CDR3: CASSRAETQYF. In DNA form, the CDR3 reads TGTGCCAGCAGCCGAGCGGAGACCCAGTACTTC.

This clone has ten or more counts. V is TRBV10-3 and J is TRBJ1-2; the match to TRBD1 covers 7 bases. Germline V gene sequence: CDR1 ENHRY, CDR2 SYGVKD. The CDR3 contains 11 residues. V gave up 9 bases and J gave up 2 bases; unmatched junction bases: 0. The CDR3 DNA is TGTGCCATACAGGGGAACTATGGCTACACCTTC. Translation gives CAIQGNYGYTF.

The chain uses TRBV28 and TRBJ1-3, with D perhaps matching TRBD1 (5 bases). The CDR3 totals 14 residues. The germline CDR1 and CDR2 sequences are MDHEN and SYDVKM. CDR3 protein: CSSSPAGSGNTIYF. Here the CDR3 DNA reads TGTTCGAGCTCTCCGGCAGGGTCTGGAAACACCATATATTTT.

CDR3 region: CASGSVNRGANYGYTF. The CDR3 nucleotides are TGTGCTAGTGGTTCGGTCAACAGGGGAGCCAACTATGGCTACACCTTC. The chain employs TRBV12-5 and TRBJ1-2; TRBD1 agrees at 7 bases. Trimming at V came to 4 bases and at J to 2 bases, leaving 10 bases not matched to a gene. The CDR3 runs to 16 residues. CDR1 and CDR2 from the germline V gene are LGHNT and FRNRAP.

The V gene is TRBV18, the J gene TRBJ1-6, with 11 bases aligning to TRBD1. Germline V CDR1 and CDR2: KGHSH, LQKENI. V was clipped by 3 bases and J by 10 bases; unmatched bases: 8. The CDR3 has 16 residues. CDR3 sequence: CASSPVLGTGGSPLHF. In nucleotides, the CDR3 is TGTGCCAGCTCACCTGTTCTTGGGACAGGGGGGTCACCCCTCCACTTT. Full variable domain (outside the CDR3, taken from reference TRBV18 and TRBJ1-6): NAGVMQNPRHLVRRRGQEARLRCSPMKGHSHVYWYRQLPEEGLKFMVYLQKENIIDESGMPKERFSAEFPKEGPSILRIQQVVRGDSAAYFCASSPVLGTGGSPLHFGNGTRLTVT.

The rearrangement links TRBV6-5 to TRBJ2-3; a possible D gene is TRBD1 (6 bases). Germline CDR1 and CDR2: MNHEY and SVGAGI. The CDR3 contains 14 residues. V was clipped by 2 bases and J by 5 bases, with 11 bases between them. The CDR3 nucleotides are TGTGCCAGCAGTTACACTCGAGGGGGAGATACGCAGTATTTT. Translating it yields CASSYTRGGDTQYF.

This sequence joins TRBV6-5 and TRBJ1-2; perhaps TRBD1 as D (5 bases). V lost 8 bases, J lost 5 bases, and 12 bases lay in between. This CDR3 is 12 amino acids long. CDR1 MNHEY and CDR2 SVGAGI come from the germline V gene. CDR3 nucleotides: TGTGCCAGCGTCGGGGGGGGATATGGCTACACCTTC. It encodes CASVGGGYGYTF.

This CDR3 is CASSHGTSGGGEQFF. Here the CDR3 DNA reads TGTGCCAGCAGCCACGGGACTAGTGGCGGGGGGGAGCAGTTCTTC. This chain links TRBV3-1 (or the pseudogene TRBV3-2) with TRBJ2-1; 8 nucleotides match TRBD2. This CDR3 has 15 residues. The V gene end was trimmed by 3 bases and the J gene end by 10 bases; junction bases not matched to a gene: 11. CDR1 LGHDT and CDR2 YNNKEL come from the germline V gene (reference sequence).

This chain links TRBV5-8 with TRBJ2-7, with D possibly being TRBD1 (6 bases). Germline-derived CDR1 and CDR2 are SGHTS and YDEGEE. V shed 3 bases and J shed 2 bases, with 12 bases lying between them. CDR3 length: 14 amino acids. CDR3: CASSSETGTYEQYF. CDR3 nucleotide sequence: TGTGCCAGCAGCTCGGAGACAGGTACCTACGAGCAGTACTTC.

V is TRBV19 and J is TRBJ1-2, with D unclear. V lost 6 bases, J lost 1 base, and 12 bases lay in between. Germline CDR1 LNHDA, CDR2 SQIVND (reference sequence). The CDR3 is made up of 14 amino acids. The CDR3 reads CASRPSPVNYGYTF. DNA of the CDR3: TGTGCCAGTAGACCCTCGCCAGTTAACTATGGCTACACCTTC.

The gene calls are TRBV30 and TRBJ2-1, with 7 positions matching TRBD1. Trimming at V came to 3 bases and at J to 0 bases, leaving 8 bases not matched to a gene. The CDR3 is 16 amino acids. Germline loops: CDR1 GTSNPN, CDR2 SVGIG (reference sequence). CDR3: CAWSPRGLISYNEQFF. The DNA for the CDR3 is TGTGCCTGGAGCCCTAGGGGGCTCATCTCCTACAATGAGCAGTTCTTC.

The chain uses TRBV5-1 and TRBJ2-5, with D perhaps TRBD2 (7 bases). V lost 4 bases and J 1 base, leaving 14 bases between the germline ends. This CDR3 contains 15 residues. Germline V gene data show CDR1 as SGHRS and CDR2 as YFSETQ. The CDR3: CASSPWGGPQETQYF. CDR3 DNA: TGCGCCAGCAGCCCCTGGGGGGGCCCCCAAGAGACCCAGTACTTC.

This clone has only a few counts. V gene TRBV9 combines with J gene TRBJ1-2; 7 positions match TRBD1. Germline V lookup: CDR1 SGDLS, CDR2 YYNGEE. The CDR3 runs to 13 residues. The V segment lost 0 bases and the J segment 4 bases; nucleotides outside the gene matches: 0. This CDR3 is CASSVGQGYGYTF. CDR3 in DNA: TGTGCCAGCAGCGTAGGACAGGGCTATGGCTACACCTTC.

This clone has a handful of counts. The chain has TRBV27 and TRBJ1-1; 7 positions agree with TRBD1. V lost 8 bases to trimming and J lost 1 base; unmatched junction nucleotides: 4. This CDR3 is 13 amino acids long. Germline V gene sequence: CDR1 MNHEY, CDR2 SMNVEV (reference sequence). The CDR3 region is CASGRGTNTEAFF. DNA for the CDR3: TGTGCCAGCGGCAGGGGGACGAACACTGAAGCTTTCTTT.

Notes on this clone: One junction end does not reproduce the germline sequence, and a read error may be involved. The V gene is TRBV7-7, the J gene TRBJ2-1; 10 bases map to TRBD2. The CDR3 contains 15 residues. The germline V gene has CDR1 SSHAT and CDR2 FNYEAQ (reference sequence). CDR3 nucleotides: TGTGCTAGCAGCTTAGGAATTAGCGGGGGGAATGAGCAGTTCTTC. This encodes CASSLGISGGNEQFF.

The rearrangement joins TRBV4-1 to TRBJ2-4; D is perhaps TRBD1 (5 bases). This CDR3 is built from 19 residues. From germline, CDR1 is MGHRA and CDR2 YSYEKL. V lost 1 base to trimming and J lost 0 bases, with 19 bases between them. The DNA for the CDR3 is TGCGCCAGCAGCCAAGTTCGAAGCGCAGGGTTGGGAGCCAAAAACATTCAGTACTTC. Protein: CASSQVRSAGLGAKNIQYF.

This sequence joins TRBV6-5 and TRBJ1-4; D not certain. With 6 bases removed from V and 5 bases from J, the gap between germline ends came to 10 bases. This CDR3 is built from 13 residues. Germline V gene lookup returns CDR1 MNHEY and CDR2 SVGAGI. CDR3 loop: CASSRGRNEKLFF. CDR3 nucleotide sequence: TGTGCCAGCAGCCGTGGTCGGAATGAAAAACTGTTTTTT.

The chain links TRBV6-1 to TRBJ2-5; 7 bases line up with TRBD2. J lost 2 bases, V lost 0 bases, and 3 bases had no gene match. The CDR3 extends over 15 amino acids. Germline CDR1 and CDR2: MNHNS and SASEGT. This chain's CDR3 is CASSEAGGSQETQYF. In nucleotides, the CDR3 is TGTGCCAGCAGTGAAGCGGGGGGGAGTCAAGAGACCCAGTACTTC.

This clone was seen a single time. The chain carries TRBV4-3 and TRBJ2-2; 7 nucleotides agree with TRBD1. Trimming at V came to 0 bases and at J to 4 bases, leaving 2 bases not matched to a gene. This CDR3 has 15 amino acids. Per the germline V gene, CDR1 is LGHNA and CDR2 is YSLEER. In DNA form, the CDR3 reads TGCGCCAGCAGCCAAGAAGGGACAGTCACCGGGGAGCTGTTTTTT. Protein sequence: CASSQEGTVTGELFF.

CDR3 residues: CASSLGQVASTDTQYF. The CDR3 bases are TGCGCCAGCAGCCTCGGACAGGTAGCGAGCACAGATACGCAGTATTTT. The chain links TRBV4-3 to TRBJ2-3; 7 nucleotides line up with TRBD1. Germline V lookup: CDR1 LGHNA, CDR2 YSLEER. V lost 4 bases to trimming and J lost 0 bases; unmatched junction nucleotides: 7. The CDR3 length is 16 residues.

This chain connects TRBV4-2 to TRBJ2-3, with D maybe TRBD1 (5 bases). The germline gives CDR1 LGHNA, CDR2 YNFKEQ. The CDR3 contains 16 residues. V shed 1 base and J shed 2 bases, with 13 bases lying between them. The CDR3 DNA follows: TGTGCCAGCAGCCAAGTTACAGGCAGTCCCACAGATACGCAGTATTTT. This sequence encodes CASSQVTGSPTDTQYF.

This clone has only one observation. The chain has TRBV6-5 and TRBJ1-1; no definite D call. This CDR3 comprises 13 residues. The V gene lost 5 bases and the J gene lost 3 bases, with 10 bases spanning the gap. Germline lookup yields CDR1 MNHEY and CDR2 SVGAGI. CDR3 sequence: CASSPSRDTEAFF. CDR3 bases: TGTGCCAGCAGTCCATCGAGGGACACTGAAGCTTTCTTT.

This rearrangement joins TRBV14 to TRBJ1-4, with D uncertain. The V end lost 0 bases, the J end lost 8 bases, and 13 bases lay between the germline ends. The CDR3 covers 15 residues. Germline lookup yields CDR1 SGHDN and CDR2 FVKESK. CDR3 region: CASSQDWGTGEKLFF. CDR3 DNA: TGTGCCAGCAGCCAAGATTGGGGTACGGGAGAAAAACTGTTTTTT.

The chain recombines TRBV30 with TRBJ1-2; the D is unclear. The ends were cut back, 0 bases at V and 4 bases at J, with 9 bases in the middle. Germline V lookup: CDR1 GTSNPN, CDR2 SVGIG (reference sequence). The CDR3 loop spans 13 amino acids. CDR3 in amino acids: CAWSVGLSYGYTF. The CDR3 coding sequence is TGTGCCTGGAGTGTCGGACTAAGCTATGGCTACACCTTC.

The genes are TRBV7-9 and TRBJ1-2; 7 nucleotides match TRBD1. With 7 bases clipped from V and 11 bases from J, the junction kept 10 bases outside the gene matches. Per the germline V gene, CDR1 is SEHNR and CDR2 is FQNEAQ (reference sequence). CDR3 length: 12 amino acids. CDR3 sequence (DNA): TGTGCCAGCACCCGGGACAGCTTACATTACACCTTC. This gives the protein CASTRDSLHYTF.

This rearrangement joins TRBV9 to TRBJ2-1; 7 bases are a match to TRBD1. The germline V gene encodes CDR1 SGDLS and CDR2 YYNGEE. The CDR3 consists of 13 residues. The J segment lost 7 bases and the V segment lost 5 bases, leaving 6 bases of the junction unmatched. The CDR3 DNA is TGTGCCAGCAGTGTACCCAGGGGGAATGAGCAGTTCTTC. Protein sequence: CASSVPRGNEQFF.

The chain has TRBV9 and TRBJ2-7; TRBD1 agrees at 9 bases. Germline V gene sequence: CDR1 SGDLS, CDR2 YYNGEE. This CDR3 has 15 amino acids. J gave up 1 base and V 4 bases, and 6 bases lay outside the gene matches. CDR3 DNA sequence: TGTGCCAGCAGCCCGGGACAGGGACGGTCCTACGAGCAGTACTTC. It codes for CASSPGQGRSYEQYF.

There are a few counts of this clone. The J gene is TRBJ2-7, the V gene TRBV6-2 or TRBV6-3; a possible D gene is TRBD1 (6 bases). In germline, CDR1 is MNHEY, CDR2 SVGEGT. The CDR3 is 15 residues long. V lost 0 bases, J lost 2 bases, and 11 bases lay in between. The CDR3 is CASSYSAGDPYEQYF. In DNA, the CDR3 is TGTGCCAGCAGTTACTCCGCAGGGGACCCCTACGAGCAGTACTTC.